This T cell receptor (beta chain) originates from a study of response to subunit inactivated influenza vaccine. The study's findings and limits: Researchers suggested that each seasonal influenza vaccination recruits few new T cells.

The sample holds a few counts of this clonotype. Its specificity is unknown. CDR3 length: 18 residues. The V end was cut by 3 bases, the J end by 1 base, with 20 bases between. CDR1 and CDR2 (germline): MDHEN, SYDVKM. TCRdb re-called the RT-PCR reads through MiXCR, storing one row per CDR3 protein. The data contain about 190,000 distinct CDR3 sequences, under 15% of them seen just once; the ten biggest clones take up approximately 24%. This sequence joins TRBV28 and TRBJ2-3; D assignment may be TRBD1 or TRBD2 (5 bases each). Sequences were derived from CD8+ T cells sorted from PBMCs, sampled roughly 5 days after vaccination. The clonotype was recovered from a man between 50 and 59 years old who received an inactivated influenza vaccine. The CDR3 nucleotides read TGTGCCAGCAGTTTTGGTTATTTGGGGGATCGAGGCACAGATACGCAGTATTTT. Translated, it gives CASSFGYLGDRGTDTQYF.